These T cell receptor beta chains were read from a single sample in a study of T cell responses to AZD1222 COVID-19 vaccine. Sequencing was performed with immunoSEQ multiplex PCR; in TCRdb, only in-frame clones are kept and a portion is missing. Among around 200,000 clones listed, 70% to 90% were seen once. Sequenced here: peripheral blood, sampled on day 0 of AZD1222 vaccination. Every receptor here comes from an adult in good health. Each CDR3 is given with its conserved first and last residue. Each record gives: J gene, D gene, CDR3 length, V gene, clone size, CDR3 DNA, CDR3 protein. The D gene is left open where the match is weak. The size entry is marked missing in some rows and otherwise reads once, few, many or a size class.

j_call: TRBJ1-2; d_call: NA; cdr3_length: 11; v_call: TRBV20-1; clone_size: NA; cdr3_nt: TGCAGTGCTCCGTGGACCGATGGCTACTCCTTC; cdr3_aa: CSAPWTDGYSF
j_call: TRBJ1-5; d_call: NA; cdr3_length: 12; v_call: TRBV7-9; clone_size: NA; cdr3_nt: TGTGCCAGCAGCTGGGAGGAGCAGCCCCAGCATTTT; cdr3_aa: CASSWEEQPQHF
j_call: TRBJ1-2; d_call: NA; cdr3_length: 17; v_call: TRBV15; clone_size: NA; cdr3_nt: TGTGCCACCAGCAGAGATCTAAGGGGGGAGGAAGACTATGGCTACACCTTC; cdr3_aa: CATSRDLRGEEDYGYTF
j_call: TRBJ1-2; d_call: TRBD1; cdr3_length: 13; v_call: TRBV6-5; clone_size: NA; cdr3_nt: TGTGCCAGCAGAGGCGGGACAGGGGATGGCTACACCTTC; cdr3_aa: CASRGGTGDGYTF
j_call: TRBJ1-5; d_call: NA; cdr3_length: 14; v_call: TRBV5-1; clone_size: NA; cdr3_nt: TGCGCCAGCAGACCCAGTAGTAGCAATCAGCCCCAGCATTTT; cdr3_aa: CASRPSSSNQPQHF
j_call: TRBJ1-1; d_call: NA; cdr3_length: 12; v_call: TRBV7-8; clone_size: NA; cdr3_nt: TGTGCCAGCAACTCGGACGGTAAAGAAGCTTTCTTT; cdr3_aa: CASNSDGKEAFF
j_call: TRBJ2-1; d_call: NA; cdr3_length: 18; v_call: TRBV7-3; clone_size: NA; cdr3_nt: TGTGCCAGCAGTTGTCGCATTGGAGGTCGACGTAGGTACAATGAGCAGTTCTTC; cdr3_aa: CASSCRIGGRRRYNEQFF
j_call: TRBJ2-1; d_call: TRBD2; cdr3_length: 13; v_call: TRBV7-2; clone_size: NA; cdr3_nt: TGTGCCAGCCAAAGCGGGGGCTGGAATGAGCAGTTCTTC; cdr3_aa: CASQSGGWNEQFF
j_call: TRBJ1-6; d_call: NA; cdr3_length: 11; v_call: TRBV28; clone_size: NA; cdr3_nt: TGTGCCAGCACCGGTGGGGCACCCCTCCACTTT; cdr3_aa: CASTGGAPLHF
j_call: TRBJ2-5; d_call: NA; cdr3_length: 14; v_call: TRBV5-1; clone_size: NA; cdr3_nt: TGCGCCAGCAGCTTGGTTGTGGGGGCAGAGACCCAGTACTTC; cdr3_aa: CASSLVVGAETQYF
j_call: TRBJ1-4; d_call: TRBD1; cdr3_length: 15; v_call: TRBV6-6; clone_size: NA; cdr3_nt: TGTGCCAGCAGATCCTCGGGACAGGTGACTCAGTTGGGAATTTTT; cdr3_aa: CASRSSGQVTQLGIF
j_call: TRBJ2-3; d_call: TRBD1; cdr3_length: 15; v_call: TRBV6-2/TRBV6-3; clone_size: NA; cdr3_nt: TGTGCCAGCATTTACGGGACAGGGAGCACAGATACGCAGTATTTT; cdr3_aa: CASIYGTGSTDTQYF
j_call: TRBJ1-2; d_call: NA; cdr3_length: 12; v_call: TRBV5-6; clone_size: NA; cdr3_nt: TGTGCCAGCAGCTTAACAGACTATGGCTACACCTTC; cdr3_aa: CASSLTDYGYTF
j_call: TRBJ1-4; d_call: NA; cdr3_length: 10; v_call: TRBV10-2; clone_size: NA; cdr3_nt: TGCGCCAGCAATGCGGAAAAACTGTTTTTT; cdr3_aa: CASNAEKLFF
j_call: TRBJ1-2; d_call: NA; cdr3_length: 16; v_call: TRBV7-2; clone_size: NA; cdr3_nt: TGTGCCAGCAGCCCAAGAAGTGCACGGTCTAACTATGGCTACACCTTC; cdr3_aa: CASSPRSARSNYGYTF
j_call: TRBJ2-7; d_call: TRBD2; cdr3_length: 15; v_call: TRBV28; clone_size: NA; cdr3_nt: TGTGCCAGCAGTTTCGGACTAGCGGTCTCCTACGAGCAGTACTTC; cdr3_aa: CASSFGLAVSYEQYF
j_call: TRBJ1-2; d_call: NA; cdr3_length: 16; v_call: TRBV4-2; clone_size: once; cdr3_nt: TGTGCCAGCAGCCAAGATCTGGTTCCAAGGGACTATGGCTACACCTTC; cdr3_aa: CASSQDLVPRDYGYTF
j_call: TRBJ1-3; d_call: TRBD1; cdr3_length: 18; v_call: TRBV5-5; clone_size: NA; cdr3_nt: TGTGCCAGCAGCCTGGGGCAGGACAGGCTTGACTCTGGAAACACCATATATTTT; cdr3_aa: CASSLGQDRLDSGNTIYF
j_call: TRBJ1-3; d_call: NA; cdr3_length: 16; v_call: TRBV18; clone_size: NA; cdr3_nt: TGTGCCAGCTCACACGAAACTGGGAACTCTGGAAACACCATATATTTT; cdr3_aa: CASSHETGNSGNTIYF
j_call: TRBJ2-1; d_call: NA; cdr3_length: 16; v_call: TRBV5-6; clone_size: NA; cdr3_nt: TGTGCCAGCAGCTTGGATACCGGGTCTTACTACAATGAGCAGTTCTTC; cdr3_aa: CASSLDTGSYYNEQFF
j_call: TRBJ1-5; d_call: NA; cdr3_length: 13; v_call: TRBV6-5; clone_size: NA; cdr3_nt: TGTGCCAGCAGTTACCAGTCCGATCAGCCCCAGCATTTT; cdr3_aa: CASSYQSDQPQHF
j_call: TRBJ2-7; d_call: TRBD1; cdr3_length: 15; v_call: TRBV28; clone_size: NA; cdr3_nt: TGTGCCAGCAGTTTACTTCGGGACAGGAAATACGAGCAGTACTTC; cdr3_aa: CASSLLRDRKYEQYF
j_call: TRBJ1-4; d_call: TRBD1; cdr3_length: 15; v_call: TRBV6-1; clone_size: NA; cdr3_nt: TGTGCCAGCAGTGAAGCCGGACAGGAGTTTGAAAAACTGTTTTTT; cdr3_aa: CASSEAGQEFEKLFF